This record concerns one T cell receptor (beta chain) sequence. As yet, its antigen is unknown. The CDR3 loop spans 10 amino acids. V lost 5 bases to trimming and J lost 7 bases, with 7 bases between them. The germline gives CDR1 DFQATT, CDR2 SNEGSKA (reference sequence). This table comes from immunoSEQ multiplex PCR, and its TCRdb copy is limited to in-frame clones, with some not included. This sample has 130,000 to 150,000 clones, with around nine tenths found just once. These data come from a study of cytomegalovirus exposure and HLA in healthy donors. These donors were members of the roughly 120-subject validation cohort, a group separate from the approximately 670-subject first cohort. General observations from the study: According to a subsequent analysis, TCR clusters identified in the first cohort showed a tendency to co-occur across the roughly 130 validation repertoires. Reported results showed that the classifier diagnosed cytomegalovirus status with high specificity and sensitivity.

The gene calls are TRBV20-1 and TRBJ2-3; D gene ambiguous. The specimen was PBMCs. The receptor was derived from a woman aged 18-35 years in good health and CMV-seropositive. In nucleotides, the CDR3 is TGCAGTGCTTTGACATATACGCAGTATTTT. Translating gives CSALTYTQYF.